The clone carrying this TCR beta chain was seen more than once but under ten times. The antigen is not known. The sample comes from a study of T-cell memory formation after mild COVID-19. TCRdb re-derived calls from the 5' RACE reads in MiXCR, one entry per CDR3 protein. The table records around 250,000 distinct CDR3 sequences, 7.5% to 10% of them present only once. CDR3 length equals 13 residues. Trimming cost V 2 bases and J 2 bases, with 8 bases left between them. Per germline, CDR1 SGHDT and CDR2 YYEEEE. Findings and caveats of the study: A second wave expanding day 15 to 37 was CD4+-biased; contracting clones were balanced. CD4+ contracting clones were found mainly in CM and EM, and CD8+ ones in EMRA. SARS-CoV-2 specificity was not confirmed for second-wave clones peaking on day 37. Some clones that responded were present in memory (sampled pre-infection), which suggests cross-reactive memory joined.

The chain employs TRBV5-6 and TRBJ2-7; D is uncertain. The sequencing sample was made of PBMCs or a T cell subset sorted from them (not recorded which). This TCR came from a man aged 18 to 29 who had mild COVID-19 (a few samples of this study predate the infection). Cell type and time point are not known. The chain's CDR3 is CASSFGFPYEQYF. The CDR3 DNA sequence: TGTGCCAGCAGCTTCGGTTTCCCCTACGAGCAGTACTTC.